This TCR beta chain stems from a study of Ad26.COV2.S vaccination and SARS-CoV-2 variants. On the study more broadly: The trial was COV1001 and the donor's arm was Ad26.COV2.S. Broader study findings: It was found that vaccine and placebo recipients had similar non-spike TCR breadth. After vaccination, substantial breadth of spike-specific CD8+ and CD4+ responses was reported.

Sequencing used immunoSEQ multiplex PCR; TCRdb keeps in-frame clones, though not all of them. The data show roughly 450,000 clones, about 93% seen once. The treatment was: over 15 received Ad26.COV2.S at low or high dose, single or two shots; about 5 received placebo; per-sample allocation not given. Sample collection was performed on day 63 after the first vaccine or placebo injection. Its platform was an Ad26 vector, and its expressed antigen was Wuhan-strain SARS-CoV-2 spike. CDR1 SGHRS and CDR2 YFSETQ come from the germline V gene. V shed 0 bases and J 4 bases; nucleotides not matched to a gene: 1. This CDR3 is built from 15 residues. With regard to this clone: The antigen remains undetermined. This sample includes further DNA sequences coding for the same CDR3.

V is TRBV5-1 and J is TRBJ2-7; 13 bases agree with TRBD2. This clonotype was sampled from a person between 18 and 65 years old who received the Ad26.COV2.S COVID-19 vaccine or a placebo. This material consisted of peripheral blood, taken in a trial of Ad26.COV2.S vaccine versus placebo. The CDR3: CASSLGTSGSYEQYF. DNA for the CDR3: TGCGCCAGCAGCTTGGGGACTAGCGGGAGTTACGAGCAGTACTTC.